The 8 T cell receptor beta chains below come from one sample, sequenced in a study of T cell responses to AZD1222 COVID-19 vaccine. This table comes from immunoSEQ multiplex PCR, and its TCRdb copy is limited to in-frame clones, with some not included. The data show 180,000 or so clones, approximately 90% seen once. The source was peripheral blood, collected 28 days after the second AZD1222 dose. The receptors originated from an adult who received the AZD1222 COVID-19 vaccine.

The chain is built from TRBV19 and TRBJ1-1; D is uncertain. This CDR3 has 12 amino acids. Trimming shortened V by 2 bases and J by 1 base, and 2 bases separated the two germline ends. CDR1 and CDR2 from the germline V gene are LNHDA and SQIVND (reference sequence). DNA for the CDR3: TGTGCCAGTAGTATACAGAACACTGAAGCTTTCTTT. Translation: CASSIQNTEAFF.

This clone was recorded only once. The V gene is TRBV21-1, the J gene TRBJ2-7; the table calls TRBD2, which could not be checked here. TRBV21-1 is a listed pseudogene. This CDR3 is 18 amino acids long. CDR3 loop: CASSKGRRLAGYSYEQYF. CDR3 sequence (DNA): TGTGCCAGCAGCAAAGGGAGGCGACTAGCGGGATATAGTTACGAGCAGTACTTC.

The chain carries TRBV6-5 and TRBJ1-6; no clear D gene. Germline CDR1 MNHEY, CDR2 SVGAGI. Trimming pared 7 bases from V and 5 bases from J, leaving 12 bases between. The CDR3 runs to 14 residues. The DNA of the CDR3 is TGTGCCAGCACCGCCGACGGAAATAATTCACCCCTCCACTTT. This gives the protein CASTADGNNSPLHF.

This chain joins TRBV7-2 and TRBJ2-5; D may be TRBD2 (5 bases). V dropped 0 bases and J dropped 6 bases, with 8 bases sitting between them. CDR1 is SGHTA and CDR2 is FQGNSA in the germline V gene. The CDR3 covers 13 residues. The CDR3 spells CASSLAGAKTQYF. The CDR3 nucleotides read TGTGCCAGCAGCTTAGCGGGAGCCAAGACCCAGTACTTC.

This sequence joins TRBV7-2 and TRBJ2-3; D is unclear. CDR3 length: 15 residues. In germline, CDR1 is SGHTA, CDR2 FQGNSA. V dropped 1 base and J dropped 4 bases, with 12 bases sitting between them. As DNA, the CDR3 is TGTGCCAGCAGCTTAGAGACGGGCCGGGCAGATACGCAGTATTTT. Its translation: CASSLETGRADTQYF. The full variable domain, with the rest looked up from reference TRBV7-2 and TRBJ2-3, is GAGVSQSPSNKVTEKGKDVELRCDPISGHTALYWYRQSLGQGLEFLIYFQGNSAPDKSGLPSDRFSAERTGGSVSTLTIQRTQQEDSAVYLCASSLETGRADTQYFGPGTRLTVL.

The chain recombines TRBV30 with TRBJ1-3; D ambiguous. V lost 3 bases and J lost 10, with 10 bases in between. This CDR3 has 11 residues. The germline V gene has CDR1 GTSNPN and CDR2 SVGIG (reference sequence). The CDR3 sequence is CAWSLEGTIYF. The CDR3 DNA reads TGTGCCTGGAGCCTAGAAGGAACCATATATTTT.

The chain has TRBV5-1 and TRBJ1-1; tentative D call: TRBD1 (6 bases). There are 13 residues in the CDR3. Deletions cut 3 bases from V and 6 bases from J, with 12 bases between. Germline CDR1 is SGHRS and CDR2 is YFSETQ. CDR3 coding DNA: TGCGCCAGCAGCTCACAGGGAGGGGCTGAAGCTTTCTTT. This codes for CASSSQGGAEAFF.

The chain employs TRBV30 and TRBJ1-2; the D gene is possibly TRBD1 (6 bases). V was clipped by 3 bases and J by 2 bases, with 10 bases between them. Germline V gives CDR1 GTSNPN, CDR2 SVGIG (reference sequence). The CDR3 contains 13 residues. In DNA, the CDR3 is TGTGCCTGGAGGGGGCAGGGGAACTATGGCTACACCTTC. This translates into CAWRGQGNYGYTF.